Following are 29 T cell receptor beta chains from one sample sequenced in a study of blood T cell repertoires in COVID-19. Data came from immunoSEQ multiplex PCR; TCRdb stores just in-frame clones and leaves some out. The table has around 230,000 clones, 65% to 90% seen once; the top ten hold around 2.4%. The sequencing input was peripheral blood. The receptors derive from a man between 40 and 49 years old who had recovered from COVID-19.

V and J are TRBV2 and TRBJ1-1; D remains ambiguous. CDR1 is SNHLY and CDR2 is FYNNEI in the germline V gene. Trimming pared 2 bases from V and 2 bases from J, leaving 3 bases between. CDR3 length: 12 residues. The CDR3 region has the DNA TGTGCCAGCAGTGAATATAACACTGAAGCTTTCTTT. Translated: CASSEYNTEAFF.

This rearrangement joins TRBV9 to TRBJ2-2; D is unclear. The germline gives CDR1 SGDLS, CDR2 YYNGEE. The CDR3 is made up of 14 amino acids. V lost 3 bases and J 0 bases, leaving 6 bases between the germline ends. CDR3 nucleotide sequence: TGTGCCAGCAGCGCAGGTCCGAACACCGGGGAGCTGTTTTTT. It codes for CASSAGPNTGELFF.

The genes are TRBV27 and TRBJ2-2; 7 positions match TRBD2. The CDR3 has 13 residues. Germline CDR1 and CDR2: MNHEY and SMNVEV (reference sequence). J gave up 6 bases and V 5 bases, and 3 bases lay outside the gene matches. The CDR3 region is CASSMAGAGELFF. CDR3 DNA: TGTGCCAGCAGTATGGCGGGGGCCGGGGAGCTGTTTTTT.

The chain has TRBV7-8 and TRBJ1-2, with 7 bases aligning to TRBD1. Germline V gene data show CDR1 as SGHVS and CDR2 as FQNEAQ. The CDR3 covers 17 residues. Germline trimming cut 1 base from V and 1 base from J; bases unmatched to any gene: 9. This CDR3 reads CASSLVTGQKINYGYTF. As DNA, the CDR3 is TGTGCCAGCAGCTTAGTGACGGGACAGAAGATTAACTATGGCTACACCTTC. The full variable domain, with the rest looked up from reference TRBV7-8 and TRBJ1-2, is GAGVSQSPRYKVAKRGQDVALRCDPISGHVSLFWYQQALGQGPEFLTYFQNEAQLDKSGLPSDRFFAERPEGSVSTLKIQRTQQEDSAVYLCASSLVTGQKINYGYTFGSGTRLTVV.

This clone was found a few times. The chain joins TRBV4-1 to TRBJ1-5, with a possible D match to TRBD1 (5 bases). The germline gives CDR1 MGHRA, CDR2 YSYEKL. Trimming shortened V by 0 bases and J by 1 base, and 13 bases separated the two germline ends. The CDR3 is made up of 17 amino acids. The CDR3 loop reads CASSQDTGIGSNQPQHF. CDR3 nucleotides: TGCGCCAGCAGCCAAGATACAGGTATCGGGAGCAATCAGCCCCAGCATTTT.

This clone was counted between two and nine times. This chain links TRBV27 with TRBJ1-2; D not resolved. The CDR3 runs to 14 residues. Between the trimmed V and J ends, which lost 8 bases and 6 bases, there was a span of 19 bases. In germline, CDR1 is MNHEY, CDR2 SMNVEV (reference sequence). CDR3 sequence (DNA): TGTGCCAGCTCCCCGAGGGAGCTTCAAGATGGCTACACCTTC. This codes for CASSPRELQDGYTF.

This clone has more than one count but fewer than ten. V usage is TRBV21-1 and J usage is TRBJ2-7; TRBD1, the table's D call, lacks a check against the DNA. TRBV21-1 is recorded as a pseudogene. The CDR3 sequence is 14 residues long. Here the CDR3 DNA reads TGTGCCAGCAGCACCCCGGACAGGGATGACGAGCAGTACTTC. Residues: CASSTPDRDDEQYF.

CDR3 protein: CASSLSISGLFYEQYF. The CDR3 nucleotides are TGTGCCAGCAGCCTCTCCATTAGCGGACTCTTCTACGAGCAGTACTTC. The J gene is TRBJ2-7, the V gene TRBV5-5; a weak D match, TRBD2 (6 bases). The V gene's germline CDR1 is SGHKS and CDR2 YYEKEE (reference sequence). Trimming pared 4 bases from V and 3 bases from J, leaving 20 bases between. The CDR3 has 16 amino acids.

A word on this clone: This sample also contains other DNA sequences that code for the same CDR3. The V gene is TRBV5-1, the J gene TRBJ1-2; TRBD1 agrees at 7 bases. Germline V CDR1 and CDR2: SGHRS, YFSETQ. Losses at the gene ends were 0 bases for V and 4 bases for J; bases not matched to a gene: 3. The CDR3 covers 14 residues. The CDR3 loop reads CASSLGDRAYGYTF. CDR3 DNA: TGCGCCAGCAGCTTGGGCGACAGGGCCTATGGCTACACCTTC.

In its sample, this clone was seen many times. J is TRBJ1-3 and V is TRBV5-5; possibly TRBD1 for D (5 bases). Per the germline V gene, CDR1 is SGHKS and CDR2 is YYEKEE (reference sequence). This CDR3 is built from 15 residues. Trimming took 4 bases from V and 0 from J, leaving 11 bases between them. CDR3 nucleotide sequence: TGTGCCAGCAGCGTAAGCGGGACCTCTGGAAACACCATATATTTT. Its translation: CASSVSGTSGNTIYF.

This clone was picked up a small number of times. This rearrangement joins TRBV3-1 (or the pseudogene TRBV3-2) to TRBJ2-1; D is unclear. This CDR3 has 15 amino acids. V was trimmed by 4 bases and J by 6 bases, leaving 16 bases between them. Germline-derived CDR1 and CDR2 are LGHDT and YNNKEL (reference sequence). This CDR3 is CASSRRGWNGNEQFF. The CDR3, as DNA: TGTGCCAGCAGCCGTAGAGGTTGGAACGGCAATGAGCAGTTCTTC.

V usage is TRBV7-6 and J usage is TRBJ2-2, with a weak D call TRBD2 (5 bases). Germline lookup yields CDR1 SGHVS and CDR2 FNYEAQ. V was pared by 5 bases and J by 2 bases, with 12 bases between. The CDR3 runs 15 residues. CDR3 residues: CASSAGTLNTGELFF. CDR3 nucleotides: TGTGCCAGCAGCGCGGGCACACTTAACACCGGGGAGCTGTTTTTT.

The CDR3 loop reads CASSAQGIAGYTF. The CDR3 DNA reads as TGTGCCAGCAGCGCACAGGGAATCGCTGGCTACACCTTC. J is TRBJ1-2 and V is TRBV13; D might be TRBD1 (6 bases). Germline values: CDR1 PRHDT, CDR2 FYEKMQ (reference sequence). The CDR3 is made up of 13 amino acids. V lost 5 bases, J lost 7 bases, and 14 bases lay in between.

On this clone: One end of the junction fails to match germline, which may point to a read error. The V and J genes are TRBV5-1 and TRBJ2-6; 8 nucleotides line up with TRBD1. Germline lookup yields CDR1 SGHRS and CDR2 YFSETQ. CDR3 size: 17 residues. The CDR3 region is CASSRDRTHSEANVLTF. In DNA, the CDR3 is TGCGCCAGCAGCCGGGACAGGACCCATTCTGAGGCCAACGTCCTGACTTTC.

The chain combines TRBV5-6 with TRBJ1-5; a possible D gene is TRBD1 (6 bases). Germline CDR1 SGHDT, CDR2 YYEEEE. The CDR3 runs to 15 residues. Between the trimmed V and J ends, which lost 2 bases and 2 bases, there was a span of 11 bases. In nucleotides, the CDR3 is TGTGCCAGCAGCTTTGGCAGGGGAGGCAATCAGCCCCAGCATTTT. Amino acids: CASSFGRGGNQPQHF.

This clone was recorded only once. This chain joins TRBV7-9 and TRBJ2-3, with D possibly being TRBD2 (5 bases). The V end was cut by 7 bases, the J end by 0 bases, with 14 bases between. The CDR3 has 15 residues. Germline values: CDR1 SEHNR, CDR2 FQNEAQ (reference sequence). The CDR3 coding sequence is TGTGCCAGCAAACACCCTGGCGGGAGCACAGATACGCAGTATTTT. Translated, it gives CASKHPGGSTDTQYF.

This clone came up once. This rearrangement joins TRBV4-2 to TRBJ1-1; tentative D call: TRBD1 (5 bases). Germline CDR1 is LGHNA and CDR2 is YNFKEQ. V lost 1 base and J 3 bases, leaving 12 bases between the germline ends. The CDR3 spans 15 residues. The CDR3 sequence: CASSQVGGVDTEAFF. The CDR3, as DNA: TGTGCCAGCAGCCAAGTCGGGGGAGTGGACACTGAAGCTTTCTTT.

This clone was recorded a few times. J is TRBJ1-4 and V is TRBV2; TRBD1 aligns across 10 bases. The germline V gene has CDR1 SNHLY and CDR2 FYNNEI. V was clipped by 5 bases and J by 6 bases; unmatched bases: 6. The CDR3 totals 15 residues. CDR3 loop: CASSLTGTGDEKLFF. In nucleotides, the CDR3 is TGTGCCAGCAGTCTTACCGGGACAGGGGATGAAAAACTGTTTTTT. The entire variable domain, with the rest obtained from reference TRBV2 and TRBJ1-4, is as follows: EPEVTQTPSHQVTQMGQEVILRCVPISNHLYFYWYRQILGQKVEFLVSFYNNEISEKSEIFDDQFSVERPDGSNFTLKIRSTKLEDSAMYFCASSLTGTGDEKLFFGSGTQLSVL.

There are a few counts of this clone. The genes are TRBV12-3 or TRBV12-4 and TRBJ1-2; D is ambiguous. V was shortened by 5 bases and J by 5 bases, with 9 bases between the two germline ends. The CDR3 contains 12 residues. The CDR3 DNA reads TGTGCCAGCAGTGAGGAGATTTATGGCTACACCTTC. Protein: CASSEEIYGYTF.

The chain has TRBV9 and TRBJ1-2; 7 bases align to TRBD1. The CDR3 has 12 residues. The V and J ends lost 3 bases and 4 bases, in that order; junction bases with no gene match: 0. Germline assignment: CDR1 SGDLS and CDR2 YYNGEE. DNA of the CDR3: TGTGCCAGCAGCGACAGGGGCTATGGCTACACCTTC. Protein product: CASSDRGYGYTF.

DNA for the CDR3: TGTGCCAGCAGCGCCCTCTCTGGGGCCAACGTCCTGACTTTC. This translates into CASSALSGANVLTF. The chain couples TRBV9 to TRBJ2-6, with no clear D. Per germline, CDR1 SGDLS and CDR2 YYNGEE. V was clipped by 3 bases and J by 0 bases, with 4 bases between them. CDR3 size: 14 residues.

The table lists this clone with a count of one. The V and J genes are TRBV7-2 and TRBJ2-5, with TRBD2 as a possible D gene (6 bases). Germline CDR1 reads SGHTA; CDR2 reads FQGNSA. The CDR3 covers 18 residues. Trimming cost V 0 bases and J 2 bases, with 19 bases left between them. The CDR3 reads CASSLAGHPRAGQETQYF. Here the CDR3 DNA reads TGTGCCAGCAGCTTAGCCGGGCACCCAAGGGCGGGGCAAGAGACCCAGTACTTC.

V and J are TRBV12-3 or TRBV12-4 and TRBJ2-1; no clear D. This CDR3 region has 12 residues. The germline V and J ends were trimmed by 5 bases and 7 bases, with 9 bases remaining between them. The CDR3 DNA follows: TGTGCCAGCAGTCCCCTTCGTAATGAGCAGTTCTTC. This translates into CASSPLRNEQFF.

The CDR3 DNA reads TGTGCCAGCCGGACTAGCGTAGGAGATACGCAGTATTTT. It specifies CASRTSVGDTQYF. The chain has TRBV12-3 or TRBV12-4 and TRBJ2-3; 9 bases are shared with TRBD2. V shed 8 bases and J 5 bases; nucleotides not matched to a gene: 5. The length of the CDR3 is 13 residues.

The rearrangement uses TRBV3-1 (or the pseudogene TRBV3-2) and TRBJ1-3, with TRBD1 as a possible D gene (6 bases). Per germline, CDR1 LGHDT and CDR2 YNNKEL (reference sequence). This CDR3 comprises 16 residues. V shed 1 base and J shed 1 base, with 11 bases lying between them. This chain's CDR3 is CASSQGDTNSGNTIYF. CDR3 nucleotides: TGTGCCAGCAGCCAAGGGGACACTAATTCTGGAAACACCATATATTTT.

This clone was picked up one time. The chain joins TRBV30 to TRBJ1-1, with TRBD1 matching over 10 bases. V gave up 0 bases and J gave up 0 bases; unmatched junction bases: 7. Germline CDR1 and CDR2: GTSNPN and SVGIG (reference sequence). The CDR3 spans 17 residues. Here the CDR3 reads CAWSVRDRGSLNTEAFF. The CDR3 nucleotides are TGTGCCTGGAGTGTACGGGACAGGGGAAGTCTGAACACTGAAGCTTTCTTT.

The chain has TRBV2 and TRBJ2-1, with 14 nucleotides matching TRBD2. CDR3 length equals 15 residues. Germline values: CDR1 SNHLY, CDR2 FYNNEI. The junction had 3 bases not matched to a gene; V was cut back by 5 bases and J by 6 bases. As DNA, the CDR3 is TGTGCCAGCAGTAGGACTAGCGGGGGGCGCAATGAGCAGTTCTTC. Its translation: CASSRTSGGRNEQFF. The whole variable domain, remainder taken from reference TRBV2 and TRBJ2-1, is EPEVTQTPSHQVTQMGQEVILRCVPISNHLYFYWYRQILGQKVEFLVSFYNNEISEKSEIFDDQFSVERPDGSNFTLKIRSTKLEDSAMYFCASSRTSGGRNEQFFGPGTRLTVL.

The table lists this clone with a count of one. The chain joins TRBV9 to TRBJ2-7; D may be TRBD1 (5 bases). The CDR3 loop spans 14 amino acids. Germline V CDR1 and CDR2: SGDLS, YYNGEE. With 4 bases removed from V and 0 bases from J, the gap between germline ends came to 11 bases. The CDR3 is CASSPRQSSYEQYF. CDR3 DNA sequence: TGTGCCAGCAGCCCCAGACAGAGCTCCTACGAGCAGTACTTC.

The chain couples TRBV4-1 to TRBJ1-2; D ambiguous. Germline V gene data show CDR1 as MGHRA and CDR2 as YSYEKL. This CDR3 is built from 14 residues. Deletions cut 1 base from V and 8 bases from J, with 14 bases between. CDR3 protein: CASSQVGEVEGYTF. DNA of the CDR3: TGCGCCAGCAGCCAAGTCGGGGAAGTAGAGGGCTACACCTTC.